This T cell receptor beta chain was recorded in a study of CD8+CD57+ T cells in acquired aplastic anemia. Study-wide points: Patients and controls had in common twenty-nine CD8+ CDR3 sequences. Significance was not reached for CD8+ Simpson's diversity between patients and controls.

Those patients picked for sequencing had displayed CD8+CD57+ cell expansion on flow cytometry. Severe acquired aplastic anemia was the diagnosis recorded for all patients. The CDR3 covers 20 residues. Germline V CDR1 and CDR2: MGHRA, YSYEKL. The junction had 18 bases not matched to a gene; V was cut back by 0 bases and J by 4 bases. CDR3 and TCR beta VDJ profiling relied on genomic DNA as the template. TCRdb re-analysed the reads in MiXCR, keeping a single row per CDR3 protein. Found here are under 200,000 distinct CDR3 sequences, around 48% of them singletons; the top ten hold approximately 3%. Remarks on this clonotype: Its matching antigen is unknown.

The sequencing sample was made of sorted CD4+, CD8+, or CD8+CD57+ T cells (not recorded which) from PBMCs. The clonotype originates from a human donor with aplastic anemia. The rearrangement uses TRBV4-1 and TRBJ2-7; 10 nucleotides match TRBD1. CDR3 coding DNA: TGCGCCAGCAGCCAAGACTTTGGGGGACAGGGGCGAGGGACTAGGTACGAGCAGTACTTC. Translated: CASSQDFGGQGRGTRYEQYF.